Listed below are T cell receptor beta chains from one sample, sequenced in a study of yellow fever vaccine responses in identical twins. A single record per CDR3 protein comes from TCRdb applying MiXCR to the RT-PCR reads. This table holds about 20,000 distinct CDR3 sequences, roughly 72% found once. The sequencing used T cells from blood (PBMCs), unsorted or a sorted subset (not recorded which), collected before or after yellow fever vaccination (not recorded which). The receptors come from a young woman who received the yellow fever vaccine. Each CDR3 is given with its conserved first and last residue. The D gene is left open where the match is weak. The size field is filled for only some rows; it gives once, few, many or a size class.

D,size,J,V,CDR3,DNA
NA,NA,TRBJ2-1,TRBV29-1,CSALAGFEQFF,TGCAGCGCCCTCGCTGGATTCGAGCAGTTCTTC
NA,few,TRBJ1-1,TRBV12-3/TRBV12-4,CASSFLGPPEAFF,TGTGCCAGCAGTTTTTTGGGGCCACCTGAAGCTTTCTTT
NA,NA,TRBJ1-1,TRBV19,CASSVASTEAFF,TGTGCCAGTAGTGTGGCTAGCACTGAAGCTTTCTTT
NA,once,TRBJ1-5,TRBV6-1,CASSDLGSQPQHF,TGTGCCAGCAGTGATTTGGGCTCTCAGCCCCAGCATTTT
NA,once,TRBJ2-1,TRBV11-3,CASSLRTAGRLSYNEQFF,TGTGCCAGCAGCTTAAGGACAGCGGGGAGACTCTCCTACAATGAGCAGTTCTTC
NA,NA,TRBJ1-6,TRBV2,CASSEGQMDNSPLHF,TGTGCCAGCAGTGAAGGGCAGATGGATAATTCACCCCTCCACTTT
TRBD2,NA,TRBJ2-1,TRBV13,CASSLGGGSSYNEQFF,TGTGCCAGCAGCTTAGGAGGCGGGAGCTCCTACAATGAGCAGTTCTTC
NA,NA,TRBJ2-1,TRBV4-1,CASSHLVGAYNEQFF,TGCGCCAGCAGCCACTTAGTAGGGGCCTACAATGAGCAGTTCTTC
NA,once,TRBJ2-2,TRBV29-1,CSVSQSNTGELFF,TGCAGCGTTAGTCAGTCGAACACCGGGGAGCTGTTTTTT
NA,few,TRBJ2-2,TRBV7-6,CASSLTERDTGELFF,TGTGCCAGCAGCCTGACAGAGCGGGACACCGGGGAGCTGTTTTTT
NA,few,TRBJ1-1,TRBV2,CASALNTEAFF,TGTGCCAGCGCCCTGAACACTGAAGCTTTCTTT
TRBD2,NA,TRBJ2-1,TRBV3-1,CASSASGTTNEQFF,TGTGCCAGCAGCGCAAGTGGGACTACCAATGAGCAGTTCTTC
TRBD2,few,TRBJ2-7,TRBV29-1,CSVETGLASYEQYF,TGCAGCGTTGAAACGGGACTAGCCTCCTACGAGCAGTACTTC
NA,NA,TRBJ2-7,TRBV14,CASSQGGSRQYF,TGTGCCAGCAGCCAAGGCGGAAGCAGGCAGTACTTC
NA,NA,TRBJ2-1,TRBV20-1,CSARDLGESYNEQFF,TGCAGTGCTAGAGATTTGGGAGAATCCTACAATGAGCAGTTCTTC
TRBD1,NA,TRBJ2-1,TRBV18,CASSHVGTGYHDEQFF,TGTGCCAGCTCACACGTGGGGACAGGGTACCACGATGAGCAGTTCTTC
NA,NA,TRBJ2-1,TRBV9,CASSVWASGYNEQFF,TGTGCCAGCAGCGTCTGGGCCAGCGGGTACAATGAGCAGTTCTTC
TRBD2,few,TRBJ2-7,TRBV27,CASSFASGSNEQYF,TGTGCCAGCAGTTTCGCTAGCGGGAGCAACGAGCAGTACTTC
NA,NA,TRBJ1-6,TRBV28,CASSPRYNSPLHF,TGTGCCAGCAGTCCCCGATATAATTCACCCCTCCACTTT
NA,NA,TRBJ2-2,TRBV2,CASSGGKTGELFF,TGTGCCAGCAGTGGGGGGAAAACCGGGGAGCTGTTTTTT
NA,NA,TRBJ1-2,TRBV20-1,CSASPGRVPRYGYTF,TGCAGTGCTAGCCCCGGACGCGTCCCTAGATATGGCTACACCTTC
TRBD2,once,TRBJ2-2,TRBV29-1,CSVGRGGGTGELFF,TGCAGCGTTGGTCGGGGCGGGGGTACCGGGGAGCTGTTTTTT
NA,NA,TRBJ1-6,TRBV14,CACSQDPGWSPLHF,TGTGCCTGCAGCCAAGACCCAGGATGGTCACCCCTCCACTTT
TRBD1,NA,TRBJ2-7,TRBV29-1,CSVEDRAGYEQYF,TGCAGCGTTGAGGACAGGGCTGGCTACGAGCAGTACTTC
NA,NA,TRBJ2-1,TRBV5-1,CASSLPQGNSYNEQFF,TGCGCCAGCAGCCTACCACAGGGAAACTCCTACAATGAGCAGTTCTTC
NA,once,TRBJ1-1,TRBV19,CASSIQNTEAFF,TGTGCCAGTAGTATACAGAACACTGAAGCTTTCTTT
NA,once,TRBJ2-1,TRBV29-1,CSVRNYEQFF,TGCAGCGTCCGGAATTATGAGCAGTTCTTC
NA,NA,TRBJ2-1,TRBV20-1,CSAQVAGNEQFF,TGCAGTGCCCAAGTCGCCGGCAATGAGCAGTTCTTC
TRBD2,NA,TRBJ2-1,TRBV19,CASRQRGYNEQFF,TGTGCCAGTAGGCAGCGGGGCTACAATGAGCAGTTCTTC
NA,NA,TRBJ2-5,TRBV18,CASSPKRTAQETQYF,TGTGCCAGCTCACCCAAAAGGACTGCCCAAGAGACCCAGTACTTC
NA,few,TRBJ2-7,TRBV19,CASSMGRIYEQYF,TGTGCCAGTAGTATGGGCAGGATATACGAGCAGTACTTC
NA,NA,TRBJ2-3,TRBV9,CASSPSSSSTDTQYF,TGTGCCAGCAGCCCGAGTTCCTCTAGCACAGATACGCAGTATTTT
TRBD1,NA,TRBJ1-1,TRBV29-1,CSVDGQGSGAFF,TGCAGCGTGGACGGACAGGGGAGCGGAGCTTTCTTT
NA,NA,TRBJ2-7,TRBV19,CASSHATGVDEQYF,TGTGCCAGTAGCCATGCAACGGGAGTCGACGAGCAGTACTTC
NA,NA,TRBJ2-7,TRBV7-6,CASSLSAAGEQYF,TGTGCCAGCAGCTTATCAGCAGCAGGGGAGCAGTACTTC
NA,NA,TRBJ1-1,TRBV2,CASSDAPGDMNTEAFF,TGTGCCAGCAGTGATGCGCCTGGAGACATGAACACTGAAGCTTTCTTT
NA,NA,TRBJ2-1,TRBV7-9,CASSLEVGRRPGNEQFF,TGTGCCAGCAGCTTAGAGGTGGGGCGGCGCCCCGGGAATGAGCAGTTCTTC
TRBD1,NA,TRBJ2-3,TRBV6-5,CASSYAQGATDTQYF,TGTGCCAGCAGTTACGCCCAGGGGGCCACAGATACGCAGTATTTT
NA,few,TRBJ2-1,TRBV4-2,CASSLTRGEQFF,TGTGCCAGCAGCCTCACTAGGGGTGAGCAGTTCTTC
NA,NA,TRBJ2-3,TRBV7-3,CARCTDTQYF,TGTGCCAGATGCACAGATACGCAGTATTTT
NA,NA,TRBJ2-1,TRBV7-9,CASNPPGLPNNEQFF,TGTGCCAGCAACCCCCCGGGATTACCTAACAATGAGCAGTTCTTC
NA,NA,TRBJ1-5,TRBV4-1,CASSQPGRNQPQHF,TGCGCCAGCAGCCAACCGGGCCGCAATCAGCCCCAGCATTTT
NA,NA,TRBJ2-1,TRBV7-9,CASSLANYNEQFF,TGTGCCAGCAGCTTAGCCAATTACAATGAGCAGTTCTTC
NA,NA,TRBJ2-1,TRBV20-1,CSARDGDSVSYNEQFF,TGCAGTGCTAGAGATGGGGATAGCGTTTCCTACAATGAGCAGTTCTTC
TRBD1,NA,TRBJ1-1,TRBV4-2,CASSPRTGRDTEAFF,TGTGCCAGCAGCCCAAGGACAGGGAGAGACACTGAAGCTTTCTTT
NA,NA,TRBJ2-1,TRBV10-3,CAIMGPHQGNEQFF,TGTGCCATCATGGGCCCCCACCAGGGCAATGAGCAGTTCTTC
NA,NA,TRBJ1-1,TRBV4-1,CASSQDGFLDVLDEAFF,TGCGCCAGCAGCCAAGACGGGTTTTTGGACGTACTCGATGAAGCTTTCTTT
NA,NA,TRBJ2-7,TRBV20-1,CSAGQPPTGEQYF,TGCAGTGCTGGACAGCCCCCGACGGGCGAGCAGTACTTC
NA,few,TRBJ2-1,TRBV29-1,CSVAGLDEQFF,TGCAGCGTTGCCGGGTTAGATGAGCAGTTCTTC
TRBD2,NA,TRBJ2-1,TRBV27,CASSLRTSGYNEQFF,TGTGCCAGCAGTTTGCGGACTAGCGGATACAATGAGCAGTTCTTC
TRBD2,NA,TRBJ2-1,TRBV11-2,CASGGSGDEQFF,TGTGCCAGCGGCGGGAGTGGCGATGAGCAGTTCTTC
NA,NA,TRBJ2-7,TRBV3-1,CASSQVADWGWEQYF,TGTGCCAGCAGCCAAGTCGCGGACTGGGGGTGGGAGCAGTACTTC